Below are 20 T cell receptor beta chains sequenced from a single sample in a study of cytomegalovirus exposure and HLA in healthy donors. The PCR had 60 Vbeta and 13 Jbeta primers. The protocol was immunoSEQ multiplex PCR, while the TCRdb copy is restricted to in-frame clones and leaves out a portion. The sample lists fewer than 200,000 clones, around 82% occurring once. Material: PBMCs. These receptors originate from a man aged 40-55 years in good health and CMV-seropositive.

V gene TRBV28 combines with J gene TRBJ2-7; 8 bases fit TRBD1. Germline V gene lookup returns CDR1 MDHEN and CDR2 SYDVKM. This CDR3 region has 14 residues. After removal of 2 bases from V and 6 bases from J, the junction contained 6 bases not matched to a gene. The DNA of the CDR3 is TGTGCCAGCAGTTTAAGCTACAGGGGGAGCGAGCAGTACTTC. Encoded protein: CASSLSYRGSEQYF. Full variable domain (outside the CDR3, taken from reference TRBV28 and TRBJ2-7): DVKVTQSSRYLVKRTGEKVFLECVQDMDHENMFWYRQDPGLGLRLIYFSYDVKMKEKGDIPEGYSVSREKKERFSLILESASTNQTSMYLCASSLSYRGSEQYFGPGTRLTVT.

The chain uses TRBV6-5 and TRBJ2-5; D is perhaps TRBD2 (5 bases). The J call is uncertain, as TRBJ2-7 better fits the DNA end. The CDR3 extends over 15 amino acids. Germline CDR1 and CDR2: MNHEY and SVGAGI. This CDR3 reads CASSRPGIGSYEQYF. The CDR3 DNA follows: TGTGCCAGCAGCCGCCCGGGGATCGGATCCTACGAGCAGTACTTC.

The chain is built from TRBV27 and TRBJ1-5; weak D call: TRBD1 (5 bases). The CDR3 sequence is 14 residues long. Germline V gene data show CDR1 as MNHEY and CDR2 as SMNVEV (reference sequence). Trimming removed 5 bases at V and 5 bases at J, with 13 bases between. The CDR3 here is CASSTNWGDQPQHF. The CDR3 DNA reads TGTGCCAGCAGTACCAATTGGGGGGATCAGCCCCAGCATTTT.

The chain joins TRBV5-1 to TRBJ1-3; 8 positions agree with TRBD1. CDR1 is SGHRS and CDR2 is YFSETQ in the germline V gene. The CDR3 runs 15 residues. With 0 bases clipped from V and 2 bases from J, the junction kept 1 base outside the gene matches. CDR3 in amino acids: CASSLGDRTGNTIYF. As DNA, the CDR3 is TGCGCCAGCAGCTTGGGGGACAGGACTGGAAACACCATATATTTT.

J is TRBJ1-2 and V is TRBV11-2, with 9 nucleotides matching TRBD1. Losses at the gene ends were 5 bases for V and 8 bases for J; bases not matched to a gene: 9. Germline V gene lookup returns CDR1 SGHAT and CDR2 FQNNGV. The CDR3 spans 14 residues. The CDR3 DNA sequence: TGTGCCAGCAGCGCCGGACAGGGGAGCACGGGCTACACCTTC. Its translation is CASSAGQGSTGYTF.

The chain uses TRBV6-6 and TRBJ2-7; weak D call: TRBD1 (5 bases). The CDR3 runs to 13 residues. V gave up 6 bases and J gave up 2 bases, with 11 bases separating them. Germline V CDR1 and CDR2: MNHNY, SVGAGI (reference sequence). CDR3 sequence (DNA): TGTGCCAGCAGCCCCGGCAGGGCCTACGAGCAGTACTTC. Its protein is CASSPGRAYEQYF.

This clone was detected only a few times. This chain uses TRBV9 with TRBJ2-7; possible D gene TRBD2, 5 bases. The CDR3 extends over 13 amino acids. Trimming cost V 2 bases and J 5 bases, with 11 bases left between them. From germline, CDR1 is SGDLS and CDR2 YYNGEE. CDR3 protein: CASSVGLAHEQYF. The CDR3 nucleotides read TGTGCCAGCAGCGTTGGCCTAGCCCACGAGCAGTACTTC.

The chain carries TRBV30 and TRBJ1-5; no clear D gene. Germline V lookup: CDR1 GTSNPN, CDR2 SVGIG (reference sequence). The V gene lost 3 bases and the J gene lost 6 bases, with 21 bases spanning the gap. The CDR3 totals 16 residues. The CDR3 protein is CAWSPKGGLSVQPQHF. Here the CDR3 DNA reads TGTGCCTGGAGCCCTAAAGGAGGGTTAAGCGTTCAGCCCCAGCATTTT.

CDR3 protein: CASSSAGLAGGFEQFF. CDR3 in DNA: TGCGCCAGCAGCTCTGCGGGACTAGCGGGAGGGTTTGAGCAGTTCTTC. The V call is TRBV5-1, the J call TRBJ2-1; 16 nucleotides line up with TRBD2. CDR3 length: 16 amino acids. Germline CDR1 is SGHRS and CDR2 is YFSETQ. V shed 3 bases and J 9 bases; nucleotides not matched to a gene: 6.

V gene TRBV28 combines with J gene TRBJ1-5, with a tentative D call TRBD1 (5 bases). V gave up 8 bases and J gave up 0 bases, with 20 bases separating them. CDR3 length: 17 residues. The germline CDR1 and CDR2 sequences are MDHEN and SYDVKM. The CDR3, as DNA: TGTGCCAGCTTCTCCCGCGTGGGGGGGAATAGCAATCAGCCCCAGCATTTT. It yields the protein CASFSRVGGNSNQPQHF. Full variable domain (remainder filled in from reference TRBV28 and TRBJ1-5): DVKVTQSSRYLVKRTGEKVFLECVQDMDHENMFWYRQDPGLGLRLIYFSYDVKMKEKGDIPEGYSVSREKKERFSLILESASTNQTSMYLCASFSRVGGNSNQPQHFGDGTRLSIL.

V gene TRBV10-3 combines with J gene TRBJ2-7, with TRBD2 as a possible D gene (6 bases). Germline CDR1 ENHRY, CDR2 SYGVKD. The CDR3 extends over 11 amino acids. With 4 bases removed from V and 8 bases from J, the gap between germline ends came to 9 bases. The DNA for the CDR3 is TGTGCCATCAGTGCCGGGGGACAGCAGTACTTC. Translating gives CAISAGGQQYF.

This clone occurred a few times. The CDR3, as DNA: TGTGCCAGCAGCCCGGGACAGGGGTCCTACAATGAGCAGTTCTTC. Its translation: CASSPGQGSYNEQFF. This rearrangement joins TRBV5-4 to TRBJ2-1, with 10 bases aligning to TRBD1. The germline CDR1 and CDR2 sequences are SGHNT and YYREEE (reference sequence). Trimming took 4 bases from V and 1 from J; bases not matched to a gene: 2. CDR3 length: 15 residues.

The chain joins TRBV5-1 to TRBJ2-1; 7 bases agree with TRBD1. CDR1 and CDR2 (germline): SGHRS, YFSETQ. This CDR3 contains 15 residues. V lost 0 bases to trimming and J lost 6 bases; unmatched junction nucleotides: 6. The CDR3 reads CASSLEGADFNEQFF. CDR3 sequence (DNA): TGCGCCAGCAGCTTGGAGGGGGCGGATTTCAATGAGCAGTTCTTC.

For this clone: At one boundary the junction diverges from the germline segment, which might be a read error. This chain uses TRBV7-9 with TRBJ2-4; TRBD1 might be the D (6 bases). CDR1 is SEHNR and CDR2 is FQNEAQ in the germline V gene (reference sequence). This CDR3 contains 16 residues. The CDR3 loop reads CSSSLQGRGAKNIQYF. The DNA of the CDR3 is TGTTCCAGCAGTCTTCAGGGGCGCGGGGCCAAAAACATTCAGTACTTC.

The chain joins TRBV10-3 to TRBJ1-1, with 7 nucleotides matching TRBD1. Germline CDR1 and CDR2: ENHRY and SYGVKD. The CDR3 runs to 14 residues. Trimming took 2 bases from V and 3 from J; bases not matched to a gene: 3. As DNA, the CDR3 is TGTGCCATCAGTGAGCCAGGGACAGACACTGAAGCTTTCTTT. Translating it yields CAISEPGTDTEAFF.

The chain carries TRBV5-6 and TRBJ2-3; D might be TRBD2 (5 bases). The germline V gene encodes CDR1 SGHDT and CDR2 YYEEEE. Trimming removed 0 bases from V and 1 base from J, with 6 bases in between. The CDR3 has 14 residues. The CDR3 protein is CASSLGRGTDTQYF. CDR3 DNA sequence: TGTGCCAGCAGCTTGGGGCGGGGCACAGATACGCAGTATTTT. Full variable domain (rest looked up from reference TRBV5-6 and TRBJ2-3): DAGVTQSPTHLIKTRGQQVTLRCSPKSGHDTVSWYQQALGQGPQFIFQYYEEEERQRGNFPDRFSGHQFPNYSSELNVNALLLGDSALYLCASSLGRGTDTQYFGPGTRLTVL.

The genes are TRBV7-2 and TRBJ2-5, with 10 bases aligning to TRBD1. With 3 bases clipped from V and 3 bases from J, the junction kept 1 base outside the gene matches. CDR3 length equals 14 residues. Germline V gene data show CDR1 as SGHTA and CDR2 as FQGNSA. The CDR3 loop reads CASSFGTGEETQYF. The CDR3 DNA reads TGTGCCAGCAGCTTCGGGACAGGGGAAGAGACCCAGTACTTC.

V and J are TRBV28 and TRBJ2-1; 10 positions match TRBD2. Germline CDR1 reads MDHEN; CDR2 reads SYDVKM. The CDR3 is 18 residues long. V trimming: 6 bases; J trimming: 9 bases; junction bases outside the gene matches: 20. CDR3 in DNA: TGTGCCAGCAGAAGTTTTTGGATCACTAGCGGGGCCGCGGGTGAGCAGTTCTTC. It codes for CASRSFWITSGAAGEQFF.

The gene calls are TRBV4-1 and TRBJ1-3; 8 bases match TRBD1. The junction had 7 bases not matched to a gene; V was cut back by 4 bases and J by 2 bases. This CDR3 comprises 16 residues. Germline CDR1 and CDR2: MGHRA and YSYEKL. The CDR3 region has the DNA TGCGCCAGCAGCCCCCTGGACAGGGCGGCTGGAAACACCATATATTTT. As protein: CASSPLDRAAGNTIYF.

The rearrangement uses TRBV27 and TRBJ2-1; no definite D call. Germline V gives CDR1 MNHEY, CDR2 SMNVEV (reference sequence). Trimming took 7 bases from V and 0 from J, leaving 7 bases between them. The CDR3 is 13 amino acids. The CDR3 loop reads CASTPGSYNEQFF. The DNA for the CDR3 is TGTGCCAGCACGCCAGGCTCCTACAATGAGCAGTTCTTC.